The T cell receptor beta chain under discussion was sequenced for a study of blood T cells in healthy people across ages. Whole-study findings and limits: Roughly linear declines in TCR beta diversity per million T cells occurred with age. The study lacked donor CMV status, which possibly confounded expanded clonotype changes.

About this clonotype: Antigen specificity is unknown.

The CDR3 contains 13 residues. From germline, CDR1 is SGHTA and CDR2 FQGNSA. The V end lost 5 bases, the J end lost 4 bases, and 9 bases lay between the germline ends. Combining a sample-barcoded 5' primer with a J-beta primer mix, a second PCR ran for roughly 6 to 12 cycles. TCRdb re-analysed the 5' RACE reads in MiXCR, keeping a single row per CDR3 protein. Among under 2,000,000 distinct CDR3 sequences, roughly 50% were seen once, and the ten largest hold over 2%. Specimen: blood. The sequence came from a woman aged 40 to 55 in good health. V gene TRBV7-2 combines with J gene TRBJ1-5, with D unresolved. The CDR3 loop is CASSAFLNQPQHF. CDR3 coding DNA: TGTGCCAGCAGCGCCTTCTTAAATCAGCCCCAGCATTTT.